This T cell receptor beta chain was identified in a study of blood T cells in healthy people across ages. Background on the study: Per two T cells, about one barcoded beta molecule was captured through template switching.

This CDR3 is 15 amino acids long. Germline CDR1 is SQVTM and CDR2 is ANQGSEA. The germline V and J ends were trimmed by 7 bases and 5 bases, with 21 bases remaining between them. With a J-beta primer mix and a sample-barcoded 5' primer, a second PCR ran roughly 6 to 12 cycles. From the 5' RACE reads, TCRdb called clonotypes with MiXCR, one entry per CDR3 protein. The sample has some 640,000 distinct CDR3 sequences, over 45% seen once. Details on this clonotype: Its antigen remains unidentified.

Total RNA, at least 5 micrograms per sample, came from PBMCs. Findings and caveats of the study: More naive CD4+ cells and higher diversity were found in long-lived than in aged donors.

The sample taken for sequencing was blood. The clonotype was recovered from a woman aged 55-70 years in good health. The rearrangement links TRBV29-1 to TRBJ2-1; D is uncertain. The CDR3 sequence is CSADGEVGPHNEQFF. The CDR3 DNA reads TGCAGCGCCGACGGTGAGGTAGGGCCCCACAATGAGCAGTTCTTC.